Sequencing of this TCR beta chain was carried out in a study of shared clonotypes between healthy human individuals. Looking at the study overall: Sampling drew on donors who were two women and a few men aged 18 to 49. Regarding the study as a whole: A handful of donors held about 4.6% of naive CD4 clonotypes in common. Memory subsets generally showed lower estimated richness than naive subsets.

As for this clone: Its specificity is not known.

Naive CD4+ cells were CD45RA-selected; the remaining cells were memory. Profiling relied on immunoSEQ multiplex PCR, and the TCRdb table lists in-frame clones only, not all of them. The sample shows hundreds of thousands of clones, less than 85% of them seen only once. Germline-derived CDR1 and CDR2 are LNHDA and SQIVND (reference sequence). V was clipped by 8 bases and J by 9 bases, with 19 bases between them. The CDR3 runs to 13 residues. This TCR was recovered from a young woman in good health. Sequenced sample: memory CD4+ T cells sorted from blood. Subset denoted: CD45RA-negative fraction. The chain joins TRBV19 to TRBJ2-5, with D unclear. CDR3 sequence reads: CASRSTGPGAQYF. The DNA of the CDR3 is TGTGCCAGTCGCTCGACCGGGCCTGGGGCCCAGTACTTC.